This entry concerns a single TCR beta chain. The antigen is not known. One junction end does not reproduce the germline sequence, and a read error may be involved. The data stem from a study of T cell responses to AZD1222 COVID-19 vaccine. Study-level background: Analysis merged second doses at about 4 or about 12 weeks. Overall study results and limits: In a largely white British group with more females than males, clonal diversity was possibly underestimated. Seropositivity was recorded at baseline in only a handful of AZD1222 recipients. Close to half of spike-specific TCRs reportedly recognize unmutated variant regions.

Method: immunoSEQ multiplex PCR; TCRdb's copy keeps in-frame clones and lacks some. The table records fewer than 120,000 clones, 65% to 85% of them present only once. This CDR3 is built from 14 residues. CDR1 and CDR2 from the germline V gene are SGHRS and YFSETQ. The TCR was taken from an adult in good health. This material consisted of peripheral blood, taken on day 0 of AZD1222 vaccination. The genes are TRBV5-1 and TRBJ2-2; no reliable D call. The CDR3 loop reads CAGSLTPNTGELFF. CDR3 bases: TGCGCCGGCAGCTTGACTCCGAACACCGGGGAGCTGTTTTTT.